This T cell receptor (beta chain) was documented in a study of PD-1 and CTLA-4 blockade in melanoma. TCRdb's table, derived via immunoSEQ multiplex PCR, lists solely in-frame clones and lacks some. The table has some 11,000 clones, about four fifths seen once. There are 13 residues in the CDR3. Germline V CDR1 and CDR2: LNHDA, SQIVND (reference sequence). V shed 8 bases, J shed 6 bases, and the junction held 8 bases outside the gene matches. The sequences come from CD8+ T cells from peripheral blood, collected from a patient given anti-PD-1 treatment. The chain is built from TRBV19 and TRBJ2-7; 9 nucleotides agree with TRBD1. This TCR was sampled from a human donor with melanoma. CDR3 protein: CASEPGQGREQYF. The CDR3 DNA reads TGTGCCAGTGAGCCGGGACAGGGACGCGAGCAGTACTTC.